Listed below are T cell receptor beta chains from one sample, sequenced in a study of Graves' ophthalmopathy and Graves' hyperthyroidism. MiXCR, applied by TCRdb to the multiplex PCR reads, yields one record per CDR3 protein. The table lists 500,000 to 800,000 distinct CDR3 sequences, about 40% of them singletons. Sequencing was performed on peripheral blood. These receptors all stem from an adult man with Graves' ophthalmopathy. Both conserved end residues are part of each CDR3. The order of the fields is clone size, D gene, V gene, J gene, CDR3 length, CDR3 DNA, CDR3 protein. The D gene is left open where the match is weak. Only some rows state a clone size, as once, few, many or a class for expanded clones.

abundance: many
d_gene: .
v_gene: TRBV6-5
j_gene: TRBJ1-4
len: 13
CDR3nt: TGTGCCACGCACGGGACATTTGATGAAAAACTGTTTTTT
CDR3aa: CATHGTFDEKLFF

abundance: many
d_gene: .
v_gene: TRBV6-6
j_gene: TRBJ1-1
len: 11
CDR3nt: TGTGCCAGCAGTTACAAAACTGAAGCTTTCTTT
CDR3aa: CASSYKTEAFF

abundance: few
d_gene: .
v_gene: TRBV29-1
j_gene: TRBJ1-1
len: 12
CDR3nt: TGCAGCATTGGGGGGGGGAACACTGAAGCTTTCTTT
CDR3aa: CSIGGGNTEAFF

abundance: once
d_gene: TRBD2
v_gene: TRBV5-1
j_gene: TRBJ2-1
len: 16
CDR3nt: TGCGCCAGCAGCTTGGATAGGACTAGCGGGCTTCGAGAGCAGTTCTTC
CDR3aa: CASSLDRTSGLREQFF

abundance: few
d_gene: .
v_gene: TRBV6-6
j_gene: TRBJ2-5
len: 13
CDR3nt: TGTGCCAGCAGTGAACGGGATGGAGAGACCCAGTACTTC
CDR3aa: CASSERDGETQYF

abundance: .
d_gene: .
v_gene: TRBV29-1
j_gene: TRBJ1-5
len: 14
CDR3nt: TGCAGCGTGAGGGGACGGGATAGCAATCAGCCCCAGCATTTT
CDR3aa: CSVRGRDSNQPQHF

abundance: .
d_gene: .
v_gene: TRBV10-3
j_gene: TRBJ1-5
len: 15
CDR3nt: TGTGCCATCAGTGAGTCGACTACGGGCAATCAGCCCCAGCATTTT
CDR3aa: CAISESTTGNQPQHF

abundance: few
d_gene: .
v_gene: TRBV14
j_gene: TRBJ2-7
len: 13
CDR3nt: TGTGCCAGCAGCTACGGGGGTTACTACGAGCAGTACTTC
CDR3aa: CASSYGGYYEQYF

abundance: once
d_gene: .
v_gene: TRBV5-1
j_gene: TRBJ1-1
len: 14
CDR3nt: TGCGCCAGCAGCTCCGAGACAATGAACACTGAAGCTTTCTTT
CDR3aa: CASSSETMNTEAFF

abundance: many
d_gene: TRBD1
v_gene: TRBV19
j_gene: TRBJ1-4
len: 16
CDR3nt: TGTGCCAGTAGTGGACAGGGGATTGCAACTAATGAAAAACTGTTTTTT
CDR3aa: CASSGQGIATNEKLFF

abundance: .
d_gene: TRBD1
v_gene: TRBV10-3
j_gene: TRBJ2-7
len: 14
CDR3nt: TGTGCCATCAGGGGTGACAGGGTGGGTCGGGAGCAGTACTTC
CDR3aa: CAIRGDRVGREQYF

abundance: .
d_gene: .
v_gene: TRBV19
j_gene: TRBJ1-1
len: 17
CDR3nt: TGTGCCAGTAGTATCACGGGGTCTGGCGGACAGCTAATAAAAGCTTTCTTT
CDR3aa: CASSITGSGGQLIKAFF

abundance: many
d_gene: .
v_gene: TRBV20-1
j_gene: TRBJ2-5
len: 12
CDR3nt: TGCAGTGCTAGTGCTAGACTCGAGACCCAGTACTTC
CDR3aa: CSASARLETQYF

abundance: few
d_gene: .
v_gene: TRBV5-1
j_gene: TRBJ2-7
len: 14
CDR3nt: TGCGCCAGCAGCTTAACTAGCAAATCCTACGAGCAGTACTTC
CDR3aa: CASSLTSKSYEQYF

abundance: .
d_gene: TRBD2
v_gene: TRBV7-9
j_gene: TRBJ2-2
len: 16
CDR3nt: TGTGCCAGCAGCCCTGACCCAGCGGGGCACACCGGGGAGCTGTTTTTT
CDR3aa: CASSPDPAGHTGELFF

abundance: many
d_gene: .
v_gene: TRBV2
j_gene: TRBJ1-6
len: 16
CDR3nt: TGTGCCAGCAGTGAAGGGCGGCAGGGGTGGAATTCACCCCTCCACTTT
CDR3aa: CASSEGRQGWNSPLHF

abundance: once
d_gene: .
v_gene: TRBV2
j_gene: TRBJ1-1
len: 10
CDR3nt: TGTGCCAGCAGGGGAGGGCGGCGGGGATTT
CDR3aa: CASRGGRRGF

abundance: .
d_gene: TRBD1
v_gene: TRBV5-1
j_gene: TRBJ2-7
len: 14
CDR3nt: TGCGCCAGCACCCCCCCAGGGGGCTCCTACGAGCAGTACTTC
CDR3aa: CASTPPGGSYEQYF

abundance: .
d_gene: TRBD1
v_gene: TRBV2
j_gene: TRBJ2-5
len: 16
CDR3nt: TGTGCCAGCAGAGGCGGACAGGGGGCAACCGGGGAGACCCAGTACTTC
CDR3aa: CASRGGQGATGETQYF

abundance: many
d_gene: .
v_gene: TRBV19
j_gene: TRBJ2-7
len: 15
CDR3nt: TGTGCCAGTAGTATGCATTGGGGAGGCTCCTACGAGCAGTACTTC
CDR3aa: CASSMHWGGSYEQYF

abundance: .
d_gene: .
v_gene: TRBV2
j_gene: TRBJ1-1
len: 13
CDR3nt: TGTGCCAGCAGTTCTCCGGGTCCGGGCGTGGCTTTCTTT
CDR3aa: CASSSPGPGVAFF

abundance: many
d_gene: TRBD1
v_gene: TRBV10-3
j_gene: TRBJ1-1
len: 16
CDR3nt: TGTGCCATCAGTGAGGCGGGGGACAGATCGGCGTCTGAAGCTTTCTTT
CDR3aa: CAISEAGDRSASEAFF

abundance: few
d_gene: .
v_gene: TRBV5-1
j_gene: TRBJ1-1
len: 14
CDR3nt: TGCGCCAGCAGCTTGGCCCTTACCGGGGAGGAAGCTTTCTTT
CDR3aa: CASSLALTGEEAFF

abundance: .
d_gene: .
v_gene: TRBV4-1
j_gene: TRBJ2-7
len: 13
CDR3nt: TGCGCCAGCAGCCAAGCAACAGGGAGCGAGCAGTACTTC
CDR3aa: CASSQATGSEQYF

abundance: .
d_gene: .
v_gene: TRBV12-3/TRBV12-4
j_gene: TRBJ2-2
len: 14
CDR3nt: TGTGCCAGCAGTTCCGACAGAGTAACCGGGGAGCTGTTTTTT
CDR3aa: CASSSDRVTGELFF

abundance: few
d_gene: .
v_gene: TRBV28
j_gene: TRBJ2-6
len: 13
CDR3nt: TGTGCCAGCAACCCCCGACAGGAAATCGTCCTGACTTTC
CDR3aa: CASNPRQEIVLTF

abundance: many
d_gene: .
v_gene: TRBV5-1
j_gene: TRBJ2-7
len: 14
CDR3nt: TGCGCCAGCAGCTTGGATTTCGGGGGCTACGAGCAGTACTTC
CDR3aa: CASSLDFGGYEQYF

abundance: .
d_gene: TRBD1
v_gene: TRBV7-3
j_gene: TRBJ1-2
len: 15
CDR3nt: TGTACCAGCAGCGGACTTGGGACAGGAGCCAATGGCTACACCTTC
CDR3aa: CTSSGLGTGANGYTF

abundance: .
d_gene: TRBD1
v_gene: TRBV7-6
j_gene: TRBJ2-6
len: 19
CDR3nt: TGTGCCAGCAGCGCCAGACCCGGGACAGGTGTCGCTGGGGCCAACGTCCTGACTTTC
CDR3aa: CASSARPGTGVAGANVLTF

abundance: few
d_gene: .
v_gene: TRBV5-8
j_gene: TRBJ2-2
len: 16
CDR3nt: TGTGCCAGCAGCTTCGGACAACGGGGGAGCACCGGGGAGCTGTTTTTT
CDR3aa: CASSFGQRGSTGELFF

abundance: .
d_gene: TRBD1
v_gene: TRBV24-1
j_gene: TRBJ2-5
len: 17
CDR3nt: TGTGCCACCAGTGATTCCCAGGGGGCAACGACCGGGGAGACCCAGTACTTC
CDR3aa: CATSDSQGATTGETQYF

abundance: .
d_gene: .
v_gene: TRBV5-6
j_gene: TRBJ2-7
len: 14
CDR3nt: TGTGCCAGCAGCTTTCAAGGGCGGTACACTGATCGGTACTTC
CDR3aa: CASSFQGRYTDRYF

abundance: many
d_gene: .
v_gene: TRBV7-9
j_gene: TRBJ2-7
len: 13
CDR3nt: TGTGCCAGCAGCCCATTCCTGGGGAACGAGCAGTACTTC
CDR3aa: CASSPFLGNEQYF

abundance: many
d_gene: TRBD1
v_gene: TRBV7-9
j_gene: TRBJ2-5
len: 19
CDR3nt: TGTGCCAGCAGGCCAGATCCGGGACAGGGCTGGAAAAGTTGGGAGACCCAGTACTTC
CDR3aa: CASRPDPGQGWKSWETQYF

abundance: .
d_gene: .
v_gene: TRBV4-1
j_gene: TRBJ2-5
len: 13
CDR3nt: TGTGCCAGCAGCCAAGACGTGACAGAGACCCAGTACTTC
CDR3aa: CASSQDVTETQYF

abundance: few
d_gene: .
v_gene: TRBV25-1
j_gene: TRBJ2-7
len: 16
CDR3nt: TGTGCCAGCAGTAGCCGGGGGCGGGAACTGGATGACGAGCAGTACTTC
CDR3aa: CASSSRGRELDDEQYF

abundance: .
d_gene: .
v_gene: TRBV2
j_gene: TRBJ2-5
len: 12
CDR3nt: TGTGCCAGCAGTGGGACTAGCGACAGGGGGATCTTC
CDR3aa: CASSGTSDRGIF